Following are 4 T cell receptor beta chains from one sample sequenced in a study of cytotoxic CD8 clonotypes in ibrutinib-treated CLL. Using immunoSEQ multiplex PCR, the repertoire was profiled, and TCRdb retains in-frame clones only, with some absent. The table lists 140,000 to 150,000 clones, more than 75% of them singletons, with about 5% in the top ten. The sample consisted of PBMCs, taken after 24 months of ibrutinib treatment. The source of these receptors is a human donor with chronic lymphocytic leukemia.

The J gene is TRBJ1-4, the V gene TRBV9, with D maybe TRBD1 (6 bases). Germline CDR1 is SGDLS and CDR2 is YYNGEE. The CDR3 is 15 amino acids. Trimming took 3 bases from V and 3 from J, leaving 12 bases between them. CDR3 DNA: TGTGCCAGCAGCGCCTCAGGGGATCCTAATGAAAAACTGTTTTTT. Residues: CASSASGDPNEKLFF.

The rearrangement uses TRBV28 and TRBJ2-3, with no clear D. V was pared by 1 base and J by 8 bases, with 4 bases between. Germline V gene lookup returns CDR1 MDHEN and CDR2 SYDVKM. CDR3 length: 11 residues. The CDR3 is CASSLSGTQYF. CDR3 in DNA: TGTGCCAGCAGTTTATCGGGTACGCAGTATTTT.

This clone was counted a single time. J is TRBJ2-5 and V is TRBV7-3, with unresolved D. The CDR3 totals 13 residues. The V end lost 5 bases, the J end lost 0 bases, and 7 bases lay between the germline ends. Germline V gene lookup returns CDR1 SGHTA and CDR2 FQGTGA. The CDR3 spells CASSPTYQETQYF. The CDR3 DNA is TGTGCCAGCAGCCCAACCTACCAAGAGACCCAGTACTTC.

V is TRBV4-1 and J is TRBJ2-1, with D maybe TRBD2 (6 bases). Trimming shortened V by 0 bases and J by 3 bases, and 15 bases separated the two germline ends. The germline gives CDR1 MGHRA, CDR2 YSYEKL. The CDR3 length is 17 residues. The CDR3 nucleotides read TGCGCCAGCAGCCAAGATGGGCGGGACCGACACTACAATGAGCAGTTCTTC. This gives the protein CASSQDGRDRHYNEQFF.